A selection of T cell receptor beta chains follows, all from one sample in a study of identical twins. In TCRdb, the 5' RACE reads were re-called with MiXCR into one record per CDR3 protein. The table lists some 760,000 distinct CDR3 sequences, 15% to 20% of them singletons, with around 13% in the top ten. These same data were also listed under a study on T cells expressing NK-cell markers.

Specimen: PBMCs. These receptors were obtained from a woman younger than 30 in good health. Both conserved end residues are part of each CDR3.

len: 17
j_gene: TRBJ2-3
v_gene: TRBV10-3
CDR3aa: CAISQGTGGAGTDTQYF

len: 14
j_gene: TRBJ2-5
v_gene: TRBV3-1
CDR3aa: CASSQGTFSETQYF

len: 14
j_gene: TRBJ2-4
v_gene: TRBV12-3/TRBV12-4
CDR3aa: CASSFGLAKNIQYF

len: 14
j_gene: TRBJ2-7
v_gene: TRBV4-3
CDR3aa: CASSQSDRAYEQYF

len: 14
j_gene: TRBJ2-3
v_gene: TRBV5-1
CDR3aa: CASSFTDSTDTQYF

len: 14
j_gene: TRBJ2-3
v_gene: TRBV30
CDR3aa: CAWSGGLSTDTQYF

len: 14
j_gene: TRBJ2-3
v_gene: TRBV10-3
CDR3aa: CAMGQSKKADTQYF

len: 16
j_gene: TRBJ2-5
v_gene: TRBV6-5
CDR3aa: CASSFRLAGNKETQYF

len: 14
j_gene: TRBJ1-5
v_gene: TRBV7-9
CDR3aa: CASSLIGEGRPQHF

len: 15
j_gene: TRBJ2-2
v_gene: TRBV5-1
CDR3aa: CASSSWTGSAGELFF

len: 13
j_gene: TRBJ1-1
v_gene: TRBV20-1
CDR3aa: CSAKRVLNTEAFF

len: 13
j_gene: TRBJ2-7
v_gene: TRBV7-9
CDR3aa: CASSGTGGPEQYF

len: 12
j_gene: TRBJ2-7
v_gene: TRBV12-3/TRBV12-4
CDR3aa: CASSIDIYEQYF

len: 13
j_gene: TRBJ2-1
v_gene: TRBV20-1
CDR3aa: CSAAPSAYNEQFF

len: 17
j_gene: TRBJ2-7
v_gene: TRBV11-2
CDR3aa: CASSLGWLHWAIHEQYF

len: 13
j_gene: TRBJ2-2
v_gene: TRBV20-1
CDR3aa: CSARQRNTGELFF